This T cell receptor beta chain was sequenced for a study of cytomegalovirus exposure and HLA in healthy donors. Overall study results and limits: Later genetic work tied a missense DCLRE1C variant to beta-chain V and J trimming.

Primers for the PCR totalled 60 Vbeta and 13 Jbeta. Method: immunoSEQ multiplex PCR; TCRdb's copy keeps in-frame clones and lacks some. The sample lists about 160,000 clones, over 80% occurring once. Concerning this clone: Its target is not known.

The CDR3 runs 12 residues. V was pared by 5 bases and J by 7 bases, with 11 bases between. Germline V CDR1 and CDR2: MDHEN, SYDVKM. The sequencing input was PBMCs. The chain is built from TRBV28 and TRBJ1-2; no firm D call. The sequence came from a girl aged 5-17 years in good health and CMV-seropositive. The CDR3 bases are TGTGCCAGCAGTAACAGACCCTCTGGCTACACCTTC. The encoded protein is CASSNRPSGYTF.